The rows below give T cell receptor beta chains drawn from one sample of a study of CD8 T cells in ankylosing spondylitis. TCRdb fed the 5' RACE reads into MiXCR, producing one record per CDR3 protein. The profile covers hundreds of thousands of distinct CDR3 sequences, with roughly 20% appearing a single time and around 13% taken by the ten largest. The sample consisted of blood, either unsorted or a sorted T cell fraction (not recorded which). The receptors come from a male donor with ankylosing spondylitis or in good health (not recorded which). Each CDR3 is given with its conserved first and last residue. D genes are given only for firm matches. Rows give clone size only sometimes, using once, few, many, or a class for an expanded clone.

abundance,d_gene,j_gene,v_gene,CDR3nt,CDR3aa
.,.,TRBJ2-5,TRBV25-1,TGTGCCAGCAGTATAGGGAAAGAGACCCAGTACTTC,CASSIGKETQYF
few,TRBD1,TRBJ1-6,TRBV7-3,TGTGCCGGAGGATACAGGGGCGGATCACCCCTCCACTTT,CAGGYRGGSPLHF
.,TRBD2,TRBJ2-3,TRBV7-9,TGTGCCGGGAGGGAGGCTGTCACAGATACGCAGTATTTT,CAGREAVTDTQYF
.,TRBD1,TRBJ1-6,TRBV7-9,TGTGCCAGCAGGGTTGACAGGGGGAATTCACCCCTCCACTTT,CASRVDRGNSPLHF
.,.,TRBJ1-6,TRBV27,TGTGCCAGCAGTCCCAGGGGCAAATCACCCCTCCACTTT,CASSPRGKSPLHF
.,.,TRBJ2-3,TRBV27,TGTGCCAGCAGTTTTCAGGGGACGGCAGATACGCAGTATTTT,CASSFQGTADTQYF
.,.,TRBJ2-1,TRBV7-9,TGTGCCAGCAGCTTAGTCTCAGGGTCCAATGAGCAGTTCTTC,CASSLVSGSNEQFF
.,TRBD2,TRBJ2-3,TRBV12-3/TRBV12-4,TGTGCCAGCAGTTCCCCCTCGGGGGGGCCCACAGATACGCAGTATTTT,CASSSPSGGPTDTQYF
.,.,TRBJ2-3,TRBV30,TGTGCCTGGAGTGTAGGGTTCGCAGATACGCAGTATTTT,CAWSVGFADTQYF
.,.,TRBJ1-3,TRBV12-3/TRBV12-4,TGTGCCAGCACCCCCATCCCGATCTCTGGAAACACCATATATTTT,CASTPIPISGNTIYF
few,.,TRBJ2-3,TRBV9,TGTGCCAGCACCAATAGGGGACTCGTAACAGATACGCAGTATTTT,CASTNRGLVTDTQYF
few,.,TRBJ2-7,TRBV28,TGTGCCAGCAGTTTTGGAAGGGGATCCCACGAGCAGTACTTC,CASSFGRGSHEQYF
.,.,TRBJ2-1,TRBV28,TGTGCCAGCAGTCCAGGGTCCCCGAGCTCCTACAATGAGCAGTTCTTC,CASSPGSPSSYNEQFF
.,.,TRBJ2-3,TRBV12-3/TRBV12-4,TGTGCCAGCAGGACTGTCCCGGTCACAGATACGCAGTATTTT,CASRTVPVTDTQYF
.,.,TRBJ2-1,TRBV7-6,TGTGCCAGCAGTCAGCTGGGGGGGGGCACCCCCGATGAGCAGTTCTTC,CASSQLGGGTPDEQFF
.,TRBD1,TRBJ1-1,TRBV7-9,TGTGCCAGCAGCTACGCAGGGGGCCTGGGTTCCGGGACTGAAGCTTTCTTT,CASSYAGGLGSGTEAFF
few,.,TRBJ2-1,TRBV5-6,TGTGCCAGCAGCCAAACGGGGGTCTCCTACAATGAGCAGTTCTTC,CASSQTGVSYNEQFF
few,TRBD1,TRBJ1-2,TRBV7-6,TGTGCCAGCAGCCGGACAGGGTCGGACTATGGCTACACCTTC,CASSRTGSDYGYTF
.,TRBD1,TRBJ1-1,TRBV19,TGTGCCAGTAGTGTTGGACAGGGGCACACTGAAGCTTTCTTT,CASSVGQGHTEAFF
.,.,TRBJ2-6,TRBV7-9,TGTGCCAGCAGCTTAGCGGACAGCAGCTCTGGGGCCAACGTCCTGACTTTC,CASSLADSSSGANVLTF
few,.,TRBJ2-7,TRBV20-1,TGCAGTGCTAGAGATCAAGAGGGGTTCTTCTACGAGCAGTACTTC,CSARDQEGFFYEQYF
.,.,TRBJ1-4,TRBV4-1,TGCGCCAGCAGCCAAGATGGAGGGACACCAGCAACTAATGAAAAACTGTTTTTT,CASSQDGGTPATNEKLFF
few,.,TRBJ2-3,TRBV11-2,TGTGCCAGCAGCTTGAACGGAGAGTACGATAGCACAGATACGCAGTATTTT,CASSLNGEYDSTDTQYF
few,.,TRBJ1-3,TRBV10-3,TGTGCCATCAGTGAGATACCTGGAAACACCATATATTTT,CAISEIPGNTIYF
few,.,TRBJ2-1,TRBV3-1,TGTGCCAGCAGCACGGGGGTTTCGACCTACAATGAGCAGTTCTTC,CASSTGVSTYNEQFF
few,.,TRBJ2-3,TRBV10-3,TGTGCCATCAGCCATAGCCACGGTGCCCGGGATACGCAGTATTTT,CAISHSHGARDTQYF
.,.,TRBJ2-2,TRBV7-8,TGTGCCAGCAGCGTAATCCGGGGGGCGATAACCGGGGAGCTGTTTTTT,CASSVIRGAITGELFF